This entry features one T cell receptor beta chain sequence. This clone has only one observation. Its antigen is still unknown. No quality values exist for individual bases; no much larger clone is one base distant. TCRbeta CDR3 regions were amplified from genomic DNA using the immunoSEQ Assay, a bias-controlled multiplex PCR. The published analysis was carried out like this. Within the assay, amplification of reference gene primers was used to estimate how many nucleated cells each sample contained. To quantify the absolute abundance of each unique TCRbeta CDR3 rearrangement, sequence reads were collapsed and filtered. Productive Simpson clonality was computed per sample as the square root of Simpson's diversity index over productive rearrangements. The source is immuneACCESS, and TCRdb retained only in-frame sequences with V and J called. Part of the clones is not carried over; for the studies checked, unresolved V genes explain less than half of this, and the remainder is unexplained. D and trimming were read from the DNA, whereas the V and J calls and clone size are those reported in that table. This sample is represented by about 100,000 clones; about 86% of them were singletons. Together, the top ten hold about 5% of the sample.

Deletion took 4 bases off V and 9 bases off J, with a span of 14 bases between the germline ends. The CDR3 spans 14 residues, from the cysteine through the phenylalanine. The only DNA kept is the CDR3, 42 bases in frame from the first base. CDR1 and CDR2 (SGHRS, YFSETQ) derive from the germline V gene. Each collaborating institution followed its own protocols to collect whole blood in K2EDTA tubes. For TCRbeta analysis, collaborators shipped samples in one of three forms: frozen whole blood, isolated PBMCs, or DNA extracted from either of those sample types. The data were taken from a study of blood T cell repertoires in COVID-19 (dated by TCRdb to 2019 to 2021). With regard to the full study: Samples from collaborators originated in the United States, Italy and Spain and spanned both the acute and convalescent phases of COVID-19. Where available, HLA class I and class II types were obtained from metadata supplied by the sample provider rather than from assay-based typing. The repertoires were made available in a free public database intended to serve as a resource for research on the immune response to SARS-CoV-2. The samples were drawn from two sources: the first 160 participants of the ongoing ImmuneRACE study, and approximately 1,300 subjects contributed by 6 global collaborators. The prospective study material was composed of cDNA or gDNA derived from T cells, B-cell-depleted T cells, or PBMCs. Deeply sampled blood TCRbeta repertoires from subjects exposed to, actively infected with, or recovered from COVID-19 were included in the dataset. A de-identified subject ID, COVID-19 status, age in years and sex were almost always included in the sample metadata.

Results and caveats for the whole study, not just this receptor: The quantity of clinical and demographic metadata differed by source and by participant and was supplied without curation.

The chain is encoded by TRBV5-1 joined to TRBJ1-6; the D segment cannot be called with confidence. The sample was peripheral blood. This TCR derives from a human donor in a cohort sampled during active COVID-19. The CDR3 protein sequence reads: CASSTAEVSSPLHF. In nucleotide form, the sequence is TGCGCCAGCAGCACGGCGGAGGTTAGTTCACCCCTCCACTTT. Reference TRBV5-1 and TRBJ1-6 genes cover what lies past the CDR3, so the full variable domain is KAGVTQTPRYLIKTRGQQVTLSCSPISGHRSVSWYQQTPGQGLQFLFEYFSETQRNKGNFPGRFSGRQFSNSRSEMNVSTLELGDSALYLCASSTAEVSSPLHFGNGTRLTVT.